The T cell receptor (beta chain) under discussion was sequenced for a study of T cells in tuberculosis. This CDR3 region has 17 residues. Germline lookup yields CDR1 SGHVS and CDR2 FQNEAQ. Germline trimming cut 0 bases from V and 0 bases from J; bases unmatched to any gene: 5. Assay: immunoSEQ multiplex PCR; the TCRdb copy retains only in-frame clones and omits some. The table includes 25,000 to 40,000 clones, roughly 92% detected once. This sequence was found in a donor aged 10 to 29 with latent tuberculosis or without tuberculosis infection. Some clones in this sample may be carry-over from other donors' samples. The V gene is TRBV7-8, the J gene TRBJ1-5; 7 positions match TRBD1. Material: PBMCs. CDR3 region: CASSLATGTYSNQPQHF. DNA of the CDR3: TGTGCCAGCAGCTTAGCGACAGGGACATATAGCAATCAGCCCCAGCATTTT.